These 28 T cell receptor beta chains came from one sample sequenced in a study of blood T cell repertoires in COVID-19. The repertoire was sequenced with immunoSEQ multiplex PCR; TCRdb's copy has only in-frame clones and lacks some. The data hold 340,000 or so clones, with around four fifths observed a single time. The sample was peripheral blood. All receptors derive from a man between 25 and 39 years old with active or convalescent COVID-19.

The CDR3 here is CASSDPGQYTDTQYF. The CDR3 bases are TGTGCCAGCTCAGACCCGGGACAATACACAGATACGCAGTATTTT. The J gene is TRBJ2-3, the V gene TRBV18; D possibly corresponds to TRBD1 (6 bases). The CDR3 is 15 amino acids. The V end was cut by 5 bases, the J end by 2 bases, with 14 bases between. Per the germline V gene, CDR1 is KGHSH and CDR2 is LQKENI. Full variable domain (outside the CDR3, taken from reference TRBV18 and TRBJ2-3): NAGVMQNPRHLVRRRGQEARLRCSPMKGHSHVYWYRQLPEEGLKFMVYLQKENIIDESGMPKERFSAEFPKEGPSILRIQQVVRGDSAAYFCASSDPGQYTDTQYFGPGTRLTVL.

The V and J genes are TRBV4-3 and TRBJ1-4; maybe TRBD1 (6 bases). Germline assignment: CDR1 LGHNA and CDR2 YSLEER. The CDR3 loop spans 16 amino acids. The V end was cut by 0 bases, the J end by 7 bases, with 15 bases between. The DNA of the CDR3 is TGCGCCAGCAGCCAAGATAGCGGGGGCGGTCGTGAAAAACTGTTTTTT. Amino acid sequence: CASSQDSGGGREKLFF.

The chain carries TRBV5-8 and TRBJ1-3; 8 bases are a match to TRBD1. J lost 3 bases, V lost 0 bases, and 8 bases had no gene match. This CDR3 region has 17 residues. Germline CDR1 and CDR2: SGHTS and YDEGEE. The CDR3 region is CASSLGTGQRVGNTIYF. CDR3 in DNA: TGTGCCAGCAGCTTGGGGACAGGGCAGAGGGTTGGAAACACCATATATTTT.

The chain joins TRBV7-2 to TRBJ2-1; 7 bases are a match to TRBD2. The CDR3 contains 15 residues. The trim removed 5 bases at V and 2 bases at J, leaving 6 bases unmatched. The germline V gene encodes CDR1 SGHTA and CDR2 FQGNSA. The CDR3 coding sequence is TGTGCCAGCAGCGGGGGGGGAGTCCCCTACAATGAGCAGTTCTTC. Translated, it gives CASSGGGVPYNEQFF. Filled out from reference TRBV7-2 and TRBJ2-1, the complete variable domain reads GAGVSQSPSNKVTEKGKDVELRCDPISGHTALYWYRQSLGQGLEFLIYFQGNSAPDKSGLPSDRFSAERTGGSVSTLTIQRTQQEDSAVYLCASSGGGVPYNEQFFGPGTRLTVL.

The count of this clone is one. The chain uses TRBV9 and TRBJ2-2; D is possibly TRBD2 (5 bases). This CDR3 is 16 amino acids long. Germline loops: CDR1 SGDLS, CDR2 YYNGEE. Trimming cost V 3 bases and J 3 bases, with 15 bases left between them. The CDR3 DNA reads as TGTGCCAGCAGCGGGAACTTCCGGGGTCACACCGGGGAGCTGTTTTTT. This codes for CASSGNFRGHTGELFF.

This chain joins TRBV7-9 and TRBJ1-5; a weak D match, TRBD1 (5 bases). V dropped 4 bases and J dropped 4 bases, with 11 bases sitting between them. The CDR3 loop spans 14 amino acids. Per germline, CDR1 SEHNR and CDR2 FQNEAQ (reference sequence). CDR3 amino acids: CASSSLAGNQPQHF. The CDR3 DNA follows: TGTGCCAGCAGCTCACTGGCAGGGAATCAGCCCCAGCATTTT.

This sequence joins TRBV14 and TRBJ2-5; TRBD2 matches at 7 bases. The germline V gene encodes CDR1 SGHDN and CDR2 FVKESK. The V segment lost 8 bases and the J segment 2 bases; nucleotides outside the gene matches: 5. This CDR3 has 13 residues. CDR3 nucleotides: TGTGCCAGCGGGAGGGGTTTTCAAGAGACCCAGTACTTC. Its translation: CASGRGFQETQYF.

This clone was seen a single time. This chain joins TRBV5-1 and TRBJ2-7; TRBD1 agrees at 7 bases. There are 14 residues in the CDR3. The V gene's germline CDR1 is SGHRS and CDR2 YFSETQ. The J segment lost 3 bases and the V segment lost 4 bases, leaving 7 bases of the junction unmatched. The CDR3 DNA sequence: TGCGCCAGCAGCCCAAGACAGGGTCACTACGAGCAGTACTTC. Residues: CASSPRQGHYEQYF.

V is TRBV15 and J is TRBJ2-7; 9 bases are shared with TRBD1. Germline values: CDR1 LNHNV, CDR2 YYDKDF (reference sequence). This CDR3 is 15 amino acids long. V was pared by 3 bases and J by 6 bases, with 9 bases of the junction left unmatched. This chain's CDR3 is CATSRYRTGASEQYF. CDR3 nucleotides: TGTGCCACCAGCAGGTACCGGACAGGGGCAAGCGAGCAGTACTTC.

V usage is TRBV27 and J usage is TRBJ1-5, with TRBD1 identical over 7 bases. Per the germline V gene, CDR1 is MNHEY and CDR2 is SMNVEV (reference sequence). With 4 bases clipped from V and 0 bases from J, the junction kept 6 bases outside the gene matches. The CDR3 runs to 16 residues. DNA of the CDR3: TGTGCCAGCAGTTCACACAGGGGAACTAGCAATCAGCCCCAGCATTTT. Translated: CASSSHRGTSNQPQHF.

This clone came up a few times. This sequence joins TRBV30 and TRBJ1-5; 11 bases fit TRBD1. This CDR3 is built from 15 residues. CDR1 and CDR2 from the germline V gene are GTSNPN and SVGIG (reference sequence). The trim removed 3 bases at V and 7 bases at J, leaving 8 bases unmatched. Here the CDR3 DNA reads TGTGCCTGGAGACCCAGGACAGGGGGCCTCCAGCCCCAGCATTTT. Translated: CAWRPRTGGLQPQHF.

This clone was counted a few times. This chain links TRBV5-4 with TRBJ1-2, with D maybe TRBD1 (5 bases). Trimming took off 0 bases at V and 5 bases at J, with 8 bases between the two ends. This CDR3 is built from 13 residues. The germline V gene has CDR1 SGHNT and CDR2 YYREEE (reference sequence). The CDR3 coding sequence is TGTGCCAGCAGCTTGGGACAGAAATATGGCTACACCTTC. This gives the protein CASSLGQKYGYTF.

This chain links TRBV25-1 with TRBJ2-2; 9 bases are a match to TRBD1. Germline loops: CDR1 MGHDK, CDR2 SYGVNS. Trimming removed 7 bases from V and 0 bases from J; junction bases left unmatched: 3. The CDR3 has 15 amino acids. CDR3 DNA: TGTGCCAGCACCACAGGGGGCACGAACACCGGGGAGCTGTTTTTT. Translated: CASTTGGTNTGELFF. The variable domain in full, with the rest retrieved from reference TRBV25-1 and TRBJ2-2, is EADIYQTPRYLVIGTGKKITLECSQTMGHDKMYWYQQDPGMELHLIHYSYGVNSTEKGDLSSESTVSRIRTEHFPLTLESARPSHTSQYLCASTTGGTNTGELFFGEGSRLTVL.

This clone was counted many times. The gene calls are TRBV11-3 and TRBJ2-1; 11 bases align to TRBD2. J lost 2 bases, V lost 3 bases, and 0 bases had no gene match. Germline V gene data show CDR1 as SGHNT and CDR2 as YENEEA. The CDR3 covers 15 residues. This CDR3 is CASSFSGGAYNEQFF. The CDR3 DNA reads TGTGCCAGCAGCTTTAGCGGGGGGGCCTACAATGAGCAGTTCTTC.

The CDR3 DNA reads TGCGCCAGCAGCCCCTATTTGAAGCGGGGGGGACTTAGCACAGATACGCAGTATTTT. It translates to CASSPYLKRGGLSTDTQYF. The V gene is TRBV4-3, the J gene TRBJ2-3; 10 positions agree with TRBD2. From germline, CDR1 is LGHNA and CDR2 YSLEER. The CDR3 length is 19 residues. Trimming removed 4 bases from V and 0 bases from J; junction bases left unmatched: 13.

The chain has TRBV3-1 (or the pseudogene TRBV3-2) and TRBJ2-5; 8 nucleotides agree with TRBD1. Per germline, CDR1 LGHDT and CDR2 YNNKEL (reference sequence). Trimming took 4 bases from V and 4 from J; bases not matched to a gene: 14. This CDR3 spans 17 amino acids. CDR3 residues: CASSPFKPRRGRETQYF. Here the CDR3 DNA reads TGTGCCAGCAGCCCCTTCAAGCCCCGCAGGGGGCGAGAGACCCAGTACTTC.

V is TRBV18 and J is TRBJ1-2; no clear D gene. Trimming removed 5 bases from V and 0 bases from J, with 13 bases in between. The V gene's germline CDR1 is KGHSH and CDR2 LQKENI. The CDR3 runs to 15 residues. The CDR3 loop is CASSTARKTNYGYTF. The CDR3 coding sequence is TGTGCCAGCTCAACCGCGCGGAAAACTAACTATGGCTACACCTTC.

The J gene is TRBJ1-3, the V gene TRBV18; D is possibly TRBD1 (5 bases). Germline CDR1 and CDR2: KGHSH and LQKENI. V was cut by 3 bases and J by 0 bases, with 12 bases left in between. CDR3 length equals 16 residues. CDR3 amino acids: CASSPSTVLSGNTIYF. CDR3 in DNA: TGTGCCAGCTCACCTTCGACAGTCCTCTCTGGAAACACCATATATTTT.

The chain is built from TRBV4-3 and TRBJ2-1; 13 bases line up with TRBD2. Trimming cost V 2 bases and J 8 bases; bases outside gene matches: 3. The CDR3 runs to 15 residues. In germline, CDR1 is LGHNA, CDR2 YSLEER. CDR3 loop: CASSQIGLAGDEQFF. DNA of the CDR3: TGCGCCAGCAGCCAAATTGGACTAGCGGGGGATGAGCAGTTCTTC.

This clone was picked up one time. The CDR3 is CASSQTGGADGYTF. The CDR3, as DNA: TGTGCCAGCAGTCAGACAGGGGGCGCGGACGGCTACACCTTC. The rearrangement uses TRBV7-9 and TRBJ1-2; 10 bases map to TRBD1. There are 14 residues in the CDR3. CDR1 SEHNR and CDR2 FQNEAQ come from the germline V gene (reference sequence). V lost 6 bases to trimming and J lost 8 bases; unmatched junction nucleotides: 9.

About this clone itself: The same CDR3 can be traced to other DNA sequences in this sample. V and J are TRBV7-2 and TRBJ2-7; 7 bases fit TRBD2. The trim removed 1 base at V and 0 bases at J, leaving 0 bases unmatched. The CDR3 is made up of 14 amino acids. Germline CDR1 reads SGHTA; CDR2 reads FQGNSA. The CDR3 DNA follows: TGTGCCAGCAGCTTAGGCGGGGGCTCCTACGAGCAGTACTTC. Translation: CASSLGGGSYEQYF.

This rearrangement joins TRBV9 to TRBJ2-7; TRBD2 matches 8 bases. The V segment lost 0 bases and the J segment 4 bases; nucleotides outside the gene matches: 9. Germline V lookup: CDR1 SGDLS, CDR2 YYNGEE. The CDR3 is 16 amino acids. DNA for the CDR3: TGTGCCAGCAGCGTAGAAACAGCGGGAGCACCTTACGAGCAGTACTTC. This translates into CASSVETAGAPYEQYF.

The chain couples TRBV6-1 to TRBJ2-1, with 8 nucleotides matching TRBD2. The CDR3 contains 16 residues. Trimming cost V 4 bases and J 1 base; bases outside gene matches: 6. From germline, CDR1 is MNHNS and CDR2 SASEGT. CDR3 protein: CASSAPGTSSYNEQFF. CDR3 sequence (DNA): TGTGCCAGCAGTGCGCCCGGGACTAGTTCCTACAATGAGCAGTTCTTC.

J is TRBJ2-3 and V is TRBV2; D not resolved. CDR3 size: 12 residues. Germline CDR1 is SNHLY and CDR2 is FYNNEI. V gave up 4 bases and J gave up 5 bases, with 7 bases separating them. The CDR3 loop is CASSVLRDTQYF. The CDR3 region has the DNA TGTGCCAGCAGTGTACTGAGAGATACGCAGTATTTT.

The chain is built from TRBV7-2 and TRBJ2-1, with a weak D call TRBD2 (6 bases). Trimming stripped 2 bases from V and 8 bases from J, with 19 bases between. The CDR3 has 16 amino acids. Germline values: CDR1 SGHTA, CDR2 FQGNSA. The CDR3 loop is CASSLQSSGVLDEQFF. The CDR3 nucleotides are TGTGCCAGCAGCTTACAGTCCTCGGGGGTATTAGATGAGCAGTTCTTC.

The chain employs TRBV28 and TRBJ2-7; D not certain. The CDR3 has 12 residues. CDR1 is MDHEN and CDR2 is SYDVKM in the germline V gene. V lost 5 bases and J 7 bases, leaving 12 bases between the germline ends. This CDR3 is CASSLVSQEQYF. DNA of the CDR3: TGTGCCAGCAGTCTCGTCTCCCAGGAGCAGTACTTC.

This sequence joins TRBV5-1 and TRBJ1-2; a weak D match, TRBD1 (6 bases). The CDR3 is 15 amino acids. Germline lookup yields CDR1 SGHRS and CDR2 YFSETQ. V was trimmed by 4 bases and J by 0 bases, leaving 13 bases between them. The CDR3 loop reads CASSLTGIANYGYTF. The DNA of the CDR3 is TGCGCCAGCAGCCTAACAGGGATAGCTAACTATGGCTACACCTTC. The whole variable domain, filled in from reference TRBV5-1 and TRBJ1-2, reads KAGVTQTPRYLIKTRGQQVTLSCSPISGHRSVSWYQQTPGQGLQFLFEYFSETQRNKGNFPGRFSGRQFSNSRSEMNVSTLELGDSALYLCASSLTGIANYGYTFGSGTRLTVV.

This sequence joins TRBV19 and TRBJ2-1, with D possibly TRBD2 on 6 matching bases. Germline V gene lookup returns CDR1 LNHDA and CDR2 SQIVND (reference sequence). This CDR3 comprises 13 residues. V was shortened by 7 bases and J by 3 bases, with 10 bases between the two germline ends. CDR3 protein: CASKFGGYNEQFF. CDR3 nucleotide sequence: TGTGCCAGTAAGTTCGGGGGCTACAATGAGCAGTTCTTC.